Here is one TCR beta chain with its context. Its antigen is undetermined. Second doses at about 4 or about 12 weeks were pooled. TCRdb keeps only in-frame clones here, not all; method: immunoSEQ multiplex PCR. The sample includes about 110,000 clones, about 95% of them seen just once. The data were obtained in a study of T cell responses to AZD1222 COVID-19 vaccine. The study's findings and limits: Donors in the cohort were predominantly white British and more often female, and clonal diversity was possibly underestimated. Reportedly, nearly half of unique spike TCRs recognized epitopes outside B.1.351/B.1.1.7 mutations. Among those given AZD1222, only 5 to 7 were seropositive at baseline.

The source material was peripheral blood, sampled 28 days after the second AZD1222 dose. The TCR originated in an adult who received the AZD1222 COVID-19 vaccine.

CDR3 region: CASSLGIGAKANYGYTF. The CDR3 DNA reads TGCGCCAGCAGCTTGGGGATAGGGGCCAAAGCTAACTATGGCTACACCTTC. The genes are TRBV5-1 and TRBJ1-2; weak D call: TRBD1 (5 bases). The V end lost 0 bases, the J end lost 0 bases, and 15 bases lay between the germline ends. Germline-derived CDR1 and CDR2 are SGHRS and YFSETQ. The CDR3 totals 17 residues.